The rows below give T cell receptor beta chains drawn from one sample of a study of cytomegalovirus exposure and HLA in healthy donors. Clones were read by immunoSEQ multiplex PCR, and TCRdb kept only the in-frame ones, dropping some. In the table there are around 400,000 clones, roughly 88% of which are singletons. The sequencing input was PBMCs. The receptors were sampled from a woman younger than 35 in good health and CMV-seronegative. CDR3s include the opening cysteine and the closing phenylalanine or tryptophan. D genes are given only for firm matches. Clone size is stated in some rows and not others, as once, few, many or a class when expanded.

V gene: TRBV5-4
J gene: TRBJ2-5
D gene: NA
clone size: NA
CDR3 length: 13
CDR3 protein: CASSLAAGETQYF
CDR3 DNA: TGTGCCAGCAGCTTGGCCGCGGGCGAGACCCAGTACTTC

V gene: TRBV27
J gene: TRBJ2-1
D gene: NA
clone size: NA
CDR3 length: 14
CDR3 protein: CASSSARSHNEQFF
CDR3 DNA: TGTGCCAGCAGTTCGGCGAGGTCCCACAATGAGCAGTTCTTC

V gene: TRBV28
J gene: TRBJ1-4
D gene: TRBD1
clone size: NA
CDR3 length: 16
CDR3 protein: CASSLTQGEDNEKLFF
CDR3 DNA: TGTGCCAGCAGCCTAACACAGGGGGAAGATAATGAAAAACTGTTTTTT

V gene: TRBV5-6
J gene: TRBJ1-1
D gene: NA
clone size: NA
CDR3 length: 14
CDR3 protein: CASSLTGGTFEAFF
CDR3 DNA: TGTGCCAGCAGCTTGACTGGGGGGACCTTTGAAGCTTTCTTT

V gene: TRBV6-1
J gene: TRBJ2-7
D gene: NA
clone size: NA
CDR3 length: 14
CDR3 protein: CASSGLAGAYEQYF
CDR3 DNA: TGTGCCAGCAGTGGTTTGGCGGGGGCTTACGAGCAGTACTTC

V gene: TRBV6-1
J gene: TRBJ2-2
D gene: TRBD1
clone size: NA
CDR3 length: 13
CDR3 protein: CASGTGGNGELFF
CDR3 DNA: TGTGCCAGCGGGACAGGGGGCAACGGGGAGCTGTTTTTT

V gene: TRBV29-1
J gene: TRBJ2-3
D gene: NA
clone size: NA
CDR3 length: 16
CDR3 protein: CSVRLRRRPSTDTQYF
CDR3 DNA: TGCAGCGTCCGCCTCCGAAGGAGACCTAGCACAGATACGCAGTATTTT

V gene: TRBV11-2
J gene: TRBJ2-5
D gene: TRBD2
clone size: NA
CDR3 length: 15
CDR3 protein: CASSLPREGLETQYF
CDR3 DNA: TGTGCCAGCAGCTTACCGCGGGAGGGCCTTGAGACCCAGTACTTC

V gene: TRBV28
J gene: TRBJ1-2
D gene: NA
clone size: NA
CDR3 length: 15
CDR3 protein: CASSLPRGLFYGYTF
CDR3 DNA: TGTGCCAGCAGTTTGCCCAGGGGCCTTTTTTATGGCTACACCTTC

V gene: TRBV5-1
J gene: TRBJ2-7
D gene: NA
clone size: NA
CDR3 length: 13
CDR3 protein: CASNDGAGYEQYF
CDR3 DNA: TGCGCCAGCAACGACGGTGCGGGCTACGAGCAGTACTTC

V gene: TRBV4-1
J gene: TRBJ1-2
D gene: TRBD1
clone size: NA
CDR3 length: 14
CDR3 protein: CASSPPTGQRGYTF
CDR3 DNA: TGCGCCAGCAGCCCTCCCACGGGACAGAGAGGCTACACCTTC

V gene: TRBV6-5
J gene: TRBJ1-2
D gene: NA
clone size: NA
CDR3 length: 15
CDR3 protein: CASSYSEGEHYGYTF
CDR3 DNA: TGTGCCAGCAGTTACTCCGAGGGAGAGCACTATGGCTACACCTTC

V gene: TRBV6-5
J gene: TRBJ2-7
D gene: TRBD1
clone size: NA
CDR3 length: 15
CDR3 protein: CASSYLRQGNYEQYF
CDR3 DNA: TGTGCCAGCAGTTACCTAAGACAGGGTAACTACGAGCAGTACTTC

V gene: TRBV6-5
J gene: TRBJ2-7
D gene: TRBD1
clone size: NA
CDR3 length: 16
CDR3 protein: CASSYRGQGFSYEQYF
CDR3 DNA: TGTGCCAGCAGTTACCGAGGACAGGGCTTCTCCTACGAGCAGTACTTC

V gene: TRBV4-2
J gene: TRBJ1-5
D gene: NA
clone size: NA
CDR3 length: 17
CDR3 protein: CASSQEVAASANQPQHF
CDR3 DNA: TGTGCCAGCAGCCAAGAAGTGGCAGCGTCGGCGAATCAGCCCCAGCATTTT

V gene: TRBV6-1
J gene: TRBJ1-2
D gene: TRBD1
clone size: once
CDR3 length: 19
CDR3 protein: CASSGWGEGQGKGNYGYTF
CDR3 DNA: TGTGCCAGCAGTGGATGGGGGGAAGGACAGGGGAAGGGTAACTATGGCTACACCTTC

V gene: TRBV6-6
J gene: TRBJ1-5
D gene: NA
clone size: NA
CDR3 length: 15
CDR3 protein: CASSYSPSSNQPQHF
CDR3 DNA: TGTGCCAGCAGTTACTCTCCCAGTAGCAATCAGCCCCAGCATTTT

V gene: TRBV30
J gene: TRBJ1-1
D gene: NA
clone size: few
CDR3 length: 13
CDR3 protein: CAWGRGLNTEAFF
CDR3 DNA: TGTGCCTGGGGGAGGGGATTGAACACTGAAGCTTTCTTT

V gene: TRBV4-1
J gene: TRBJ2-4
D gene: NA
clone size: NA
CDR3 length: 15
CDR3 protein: CASSRVAEAKNIQYF
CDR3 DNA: TGCGCCAGCAGCCGGGTAGCGGAAGCCAAAAACATTCAGTACTTC

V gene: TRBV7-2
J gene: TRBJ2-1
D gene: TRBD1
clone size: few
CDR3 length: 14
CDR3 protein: CASSLTGQGNEQFF
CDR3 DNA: TGTGCCAGCAGCTTAACGGGACAGGGCAATGAGCAGTTCTTC

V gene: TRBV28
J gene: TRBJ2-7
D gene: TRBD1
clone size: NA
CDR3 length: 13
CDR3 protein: CASMDRVIYEQYF
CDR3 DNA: TGTGCCAGCATGGACAGGGTGATCTACGAGCAGTACTTC

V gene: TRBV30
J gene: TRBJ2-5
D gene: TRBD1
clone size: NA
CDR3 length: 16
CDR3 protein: CAWTEGPRTGAETQYF
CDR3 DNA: TGTGCCTGGACCGAAGGCCCCAGGACAGGGGCAGAGACCCAGTACTTC

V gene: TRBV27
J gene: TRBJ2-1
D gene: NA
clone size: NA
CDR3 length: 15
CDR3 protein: CASSSSGYSYNEQFF
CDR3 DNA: TGTGCCAGCAGTTCCTCAGGTTACTCCTACAATGAGCAGTTCTTC

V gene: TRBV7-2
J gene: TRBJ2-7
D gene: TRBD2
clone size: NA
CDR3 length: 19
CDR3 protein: CASSRSGLAGGLQRDEQYF
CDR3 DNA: TGTGCCAGCAGCCGGTCGGGGCTAGCGGGAGGCCTCCAGAGGGACGAGCAGTACTTC

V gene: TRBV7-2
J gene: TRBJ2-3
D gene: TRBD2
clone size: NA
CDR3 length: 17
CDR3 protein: CASSTGLAGSSTDTQYF
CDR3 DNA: TGTGCCAGCAGTACCGGACTAGCGGGGTCTAGCACAGATACGCAGTATTTT

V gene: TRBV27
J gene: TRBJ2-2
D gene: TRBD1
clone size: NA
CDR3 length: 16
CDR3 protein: CASSTLPDRDTGELFF
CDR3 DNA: TGTGCCAGCAGTACTCTCCCCGACAGGGACACCGGGGAGCTGTTTTTT

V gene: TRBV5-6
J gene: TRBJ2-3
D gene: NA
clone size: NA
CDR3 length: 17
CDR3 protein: CASKLGQGSQGTDTQYF
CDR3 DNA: TGTGCCAGCAAACTTGGGCAGGGGAGTCAGGGCACAGATACGCAGTATTTT

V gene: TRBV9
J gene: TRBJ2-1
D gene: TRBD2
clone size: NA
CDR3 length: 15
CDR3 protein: CASSVEGTSIHEQFF
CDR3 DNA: TGTGCCAGCAGCGTCGAGGGGACTAGTATACATGAGCAGTTCTTC

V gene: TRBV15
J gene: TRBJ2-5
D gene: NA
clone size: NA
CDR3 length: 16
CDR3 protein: CATSRDRGSSRETQYF
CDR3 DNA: TGTGCCACCAGCAGAGATCGGGGTAGCAGTAGAGAGACCCAGTACTTC

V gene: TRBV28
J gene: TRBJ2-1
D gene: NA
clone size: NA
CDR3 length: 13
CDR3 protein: CASGRGGNNEQFF
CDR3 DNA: TGTGCCAGCGGACGGGGCGGGAACAATGAGCAGTTCTTC

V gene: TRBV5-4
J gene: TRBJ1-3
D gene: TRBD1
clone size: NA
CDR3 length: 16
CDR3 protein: CASSSAQGAGGNTIYF
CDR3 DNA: TGTGCCAGCAGCTCAGCTCAGGGGGCAGGTGGAAACACCATATATTTT

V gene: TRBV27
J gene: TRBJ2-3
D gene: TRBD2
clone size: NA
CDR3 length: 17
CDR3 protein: CASSLSTLAGGPDTQYF
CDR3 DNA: TGTGCCAGCAGTTTATCGACACTAGCGGGAGGGCCAGATACGCAGTATTTT

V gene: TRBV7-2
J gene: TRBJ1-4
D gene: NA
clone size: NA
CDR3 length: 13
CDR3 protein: CASSSRGREKLFF
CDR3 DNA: TGTGCCAGCAGCTCAAGGGGCAGGGAAAAACTGTTTTTT

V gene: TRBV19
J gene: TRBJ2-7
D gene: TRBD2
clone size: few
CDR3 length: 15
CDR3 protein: CASSMYSGRANEQYF
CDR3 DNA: TGTGCCAGTAGTATGTACTCCGGGAGGGCGAACGAGCAGTACTTC

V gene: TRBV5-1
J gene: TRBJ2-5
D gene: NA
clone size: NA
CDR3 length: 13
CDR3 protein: CASSFDSQETQYF
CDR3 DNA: TGCGCCAGCAGCTTCGACAGCCAAGAGACCCAGTACTTC

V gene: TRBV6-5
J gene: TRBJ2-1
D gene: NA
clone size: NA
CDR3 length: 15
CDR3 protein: CASSSRPRLSNEQFF
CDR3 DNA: TGTGCCAGCAGTTCCCGCCCGAGACTTTCCAATGAGCAGTTCTTC

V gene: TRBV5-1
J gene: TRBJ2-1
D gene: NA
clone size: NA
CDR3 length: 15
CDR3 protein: CASSSTGGPPNEQFF
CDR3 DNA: TGCGCCAGCAGCTCCACCGGGGGACCCCCCAATGAGCAGTTCTTC

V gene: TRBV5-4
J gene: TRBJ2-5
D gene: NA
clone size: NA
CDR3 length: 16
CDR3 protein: CASSLVGGAREKTQYF
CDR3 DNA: TGTGCCAGCAGCTTGGTGGGGGGGGCGCGGGAAAAGACCCAGTACTTC

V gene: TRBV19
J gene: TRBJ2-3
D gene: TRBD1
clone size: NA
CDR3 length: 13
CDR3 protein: CAVRDRNTDTQYF
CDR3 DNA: TGTGCCGTCCGGGACAGAAACACAGATACGCAGTATTTT

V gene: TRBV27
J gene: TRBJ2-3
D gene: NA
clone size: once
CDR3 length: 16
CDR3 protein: CASSFVGRGRTDTQYF
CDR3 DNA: TGTGCCAGCAGCTTTGTCGGGCGGGGACGCACAGATACGCAGTATTTT

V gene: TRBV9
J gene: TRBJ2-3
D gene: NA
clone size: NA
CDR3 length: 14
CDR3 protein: CASSGDGRQYTQYF
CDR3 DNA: TGTGCCAGCAGCGGGGACGGGAGACAGTATACGCAGTATTTT

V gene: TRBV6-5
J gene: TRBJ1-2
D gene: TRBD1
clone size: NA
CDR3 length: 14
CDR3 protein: CASTVDRKNYGYTF
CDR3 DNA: TGTGCCAGCACCGTGGACAGGAAAAACTATGGCTACACCTTC

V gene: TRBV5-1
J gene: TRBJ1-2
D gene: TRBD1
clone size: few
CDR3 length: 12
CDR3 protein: CASGQGAGGYTF
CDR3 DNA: TGCGCCAGCGGACAGGGGGCAGGTGGCTACACCTTC

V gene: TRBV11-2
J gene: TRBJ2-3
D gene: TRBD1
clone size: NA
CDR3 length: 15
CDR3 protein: CASTRGGGGTDTQYF
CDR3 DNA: TGTGCCAGCACCCGAGGGGGCGGAGGCACAGATACGCAGTATTTT

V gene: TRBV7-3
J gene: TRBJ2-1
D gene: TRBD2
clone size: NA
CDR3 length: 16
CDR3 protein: CASSATGTSGIREQFF
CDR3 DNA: TGTGCCAGCAGCGCTACCGGGACTAGCGGGATTAGGGAGCAGTTCTTC

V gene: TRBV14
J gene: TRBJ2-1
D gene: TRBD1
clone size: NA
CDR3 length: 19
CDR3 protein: CASSQVLRLNDRGLNEQFF
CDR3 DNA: TGTGCCAGCAGCCAAGTTTTAAGGTTAAACGACAGGGGGCTCAATGAGCAGTTCTTC

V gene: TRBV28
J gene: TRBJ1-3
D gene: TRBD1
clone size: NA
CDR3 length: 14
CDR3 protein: CASTYRGSGNTIYF
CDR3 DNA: TGTGCCAGCACCTACAGGGGGTCTGGAAACACCATATATTTT

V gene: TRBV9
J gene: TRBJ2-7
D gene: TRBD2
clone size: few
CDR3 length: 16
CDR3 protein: CASSAGLAGLTYEQYF
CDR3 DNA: TGTGCCAGCAGCGCCGGACTAGCGGGATTGACATACGAGCAGTACTTC

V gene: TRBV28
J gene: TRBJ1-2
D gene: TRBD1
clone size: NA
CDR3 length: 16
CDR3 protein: CASIPGQGVLNYGYTF
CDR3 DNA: TGTGCCAGCATTCCGGGACAGGGGGTGCTCAACTATGGCTACACCTTC